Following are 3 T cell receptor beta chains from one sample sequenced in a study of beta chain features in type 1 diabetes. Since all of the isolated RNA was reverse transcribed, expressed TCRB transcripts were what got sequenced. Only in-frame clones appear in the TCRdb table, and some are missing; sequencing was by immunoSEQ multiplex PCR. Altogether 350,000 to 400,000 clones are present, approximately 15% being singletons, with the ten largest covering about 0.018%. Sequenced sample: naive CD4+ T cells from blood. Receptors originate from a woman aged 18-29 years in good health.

The CDR3 DNA sequence: TGTGCCAGCAGTTATTTTGGGACAGGGGACGAGCAGTACTTC. Its translation is CASSYFGTGDEQYF. V gene TRBV6-5 combines with J gene TRBJ2-7, with 10 positions matching TRBD1. Germline CDR1 is MNHEY and CDR2 is SVGAGI. With 3 bases clipped from V and 5 bases from J, the junction kept 4 bases outside the gene matches. The CDR3 spans 14 residues.

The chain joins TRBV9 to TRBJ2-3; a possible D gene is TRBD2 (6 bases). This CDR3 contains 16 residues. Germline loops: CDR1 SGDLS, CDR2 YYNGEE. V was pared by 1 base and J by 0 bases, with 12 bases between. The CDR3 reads CASSVLAVASTDTQYF. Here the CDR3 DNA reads TGTGCCAGCAGCGTATTAGCGGTGGCTAGCACAGATACGCAGTATTTT. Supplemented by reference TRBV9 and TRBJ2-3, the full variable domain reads DSGVTQTPKHLITATGQRVTLRCSPRSGDLSVYWYQQSLDQGLQFLIQYYNGEERAKGNILERFSAQQFPDLHSELNLSSLELGDSALYFCASSVLAVASTDTQYFGPGTRLTVL.

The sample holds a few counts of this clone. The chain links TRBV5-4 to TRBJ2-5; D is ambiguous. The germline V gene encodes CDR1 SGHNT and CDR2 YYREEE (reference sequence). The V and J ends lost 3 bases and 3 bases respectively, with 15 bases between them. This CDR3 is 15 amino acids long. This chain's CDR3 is CASSYTAQSEETQYF. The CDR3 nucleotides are TGTGCCAGCAGCTACACGGCACAGTCGGAAGAGACCCAGTACTTC.